The 22 T cell receptor beta chains given below trace back to one sample, sequenced in a study of T cells in Graves' hyperthyroidism and ophthalmopathy. There were TCR beta CDR3 regions amplified from RNA transcripts. Carried out on the TCR CDR3, a first-round RT-PCR used the HTBI primer set. TCRdb passed the multiplex PCR reads through MiXCR, listing each CDR3 protein once. This sample carries under 650,000 distinct CDR3 sequences, about a sixth of them seen once, and the ten largest clones take about 3.8%. Sequencing was done on a sample of blood. These receptors originate from a woman aged 25 to 39 with Graves' hyperthyroidism.

At least ten counts were recorded for this clonotype. The V call is TRBV6-1, the J call TRBJ2-1; 9 bases are a match to TRBD1. The V and J ends lost 7 bases and 1 base, in that order; junction bases with no gene match: 8. The CDR3 extends over 16 amino acids. From germline, CDR1 is MNHNS and CDR2 SASEGT. The CDR3 nucleotides read TGTGCCAGCACGGAGTTCGGACAGGGGTCCTACAATGAGCAGTTCTTC. It codes for CASTEFGQGSYNEQFF.

There are many counts of this clonotype. J is TRBJ2-1 and V is TRBV27; perhaps TRBD2 as D (6 bases). This CDR3 region has 13 residues. In germline, CDR1 is MNHEY, CDR2 SMNVEV (reference sequence). The germline V and J ends were trimmed by 1 base and 8 bases, with 9 bases remaining between them. CDR3 in DNA: TGTGCCAGCAGTTTATACGGCGGGGATGAGCAGTTCTTC. It codes for CASSLYGGDEQFF.

This clonotype came up many times. The chain carries TRBV10-3 and TRBJ1-1, with D maybe TRBD1 (6 bases). The V gene's germline CDR1 is ENHRY and CDR2 SYGVKD. V was trimmed by 5 bases and J by 4 bases, leaving 11 bases between them. CDR3 length: 13 residues. The CDR3 spells CAISPVRGTEAFF. Written as DNA, the CDR3 is TGTGCCATCAGTCCCGTCAGGGGCACTGAAGCTTTCTTT.

This clonotype was recorded at least ten times. The rearrangement joins TRBV2 to TRBJ1-1; tentatively, D is TRBD1 (6 bases). The CDR3 spans 15 residues. Trimming removed 4 bases at V and 3 bases at J, with 15 bases between. Germline CDR1 is SNHLY and CDR2 is FYNNEI. The CDR3 sequence: CASSAQGGFDTEAFF. CDR3 bases: TGTGCCAGCAGTGCACAGGGAGGGTTTGACACTGAAGCTTTCTTT.

This chain joins TRBV4-3 and TRBJ2-1; D unresolved. The CDR3 runs 14 residues. The V gene lost 0 bases and the J gene lost 7 bases, with 10 bases spanning the gap. Germline V gives CDR1 LGHNA, CDR2 YSLEER. CDR3 amino acids: CASSQDRAGNEQFF. The DNA of the CDR3 is TGCGCCAGCAGCCAAGATAGGGCCGGGAATGAGCAGTTCTTC.

This clonotype has just a few counts. This chain links TRBV7-9 with TRBJ1-1, with D perhaps matching TRBD1 (6 bases). The length of the CDR3 is 14 residues. Germline V gene data show CDR1 as SEHNR and CDR2 as FQNEAQ (reference sequence). Trimming removed 6 bases at V and 6 bases at J, with 17 bases between. The CDR3 reads CASRPSRGAAEAFF. The CDR3, as DNA: TGTGCCAGCAGGCCCTCTAGGGGGGCAGCTGAAGCTTTCTTT. The whole variable domain, remainder taken from reference TRBV7-9 and TRBJ1-1, is DTGVSQNPRHKITKRGQNVTFRCDPISEHNRLYWYRQTLGQGPEFLTYFQNEAQLEKSRLLSDRFSAERPKGSFSTLEIQRTEQGDSAMYLCASRPSRGAAEAFFGQGTRLTVV.

The genes are TRBV19 and TRBJ1-4; D gene unclear. Deletions cut 7 bases from V and 2 bases from J, with 14 bases between. CDR3 size: 15 residues. The V gene's germline CDR1 is LNHDA and CDR2 SQIVND (reference sequence). CDR3 amino acids: CASKRAPGTNEKLFF. The CDR3 DNA reads as TGTGCCAGTAAACGGGCCCCTGGGACTAATGAAAAACTGTTTTTT.

This clonotype was seen repeatedly, ten times or more. The rearrangement joins TRBV3-1 to TRBJ2-1; D gene uncertain. The CDR3 covers 16 residues. V was shortened by 0 bases and J by 8 bases, with 17 bases between the two germline ends. Germline CDR1 LGHDT, CDR2 YNNKEL (reference sequence). The CDR3 DNA reads TGTGCCAGCAGCCAAGAATGGGCTAAAGCGTCCGATGAGCAGTTCTTC. Residues: CASSQEWAKASDEQFF.

This clonotype was found a few times. The V call is TRBV29-1, the J call TRBJ1-2; D gene ambiguous. Trimming stripped 3 bases from V and 4 bases from J, with 9 bases between. The CDR3 runs to 12 residues. Per germline, CDR1 SQVTM and CDR2 ANQGSEA. DNA for the CDR3: TGCAGCGTTGAGTTTTCAGGCTATGGCTACACCTTC. Its translation is CSVEFSGYGYTF.

The chain carries TRBV4-1 and TRBJ2-1, with 9 bases identical to TRBD2. Losses at the gene ends were 2 bases for V and 8 bases for J; bases not matched to a gene: 7. Germline V gene sequence: CDR1 MGHRA, CDR2 YSYEKL. The CDR3 runs to 15 residues. DNA of the CDR3: TGCGCCAGCAGCCAATGGGGACTAGCCAACGATGAGCAGTTCTTC. Protein: CASSQWGLANDEQFF.

This clonotype has ten or more counts. The chain is built from TRBV7-2 and TRBJ2-7; unclear D gene. Trimming pared 7 bases from V and 4 bases from J, leaving 8 bases between. The length of the CDR3 is 11 residues. Germline CDR1 is SGHTA and CDR2 is FQGNSA. CDR3 in DNA: TGTGCCAGCAACCATGCGTACGAGCAGTACTTC. It is translated as CASNHAYEQYF.

Ten or more counts support this clonotype. The chain joins TRBV7-2 to TRBJ1-3; no clear D gene. Trimming removed 3 bases from V and 0 bases from J, with 12 bases in between. The CDR3 runs 16 residues. CDR1 and CDR2 from the germline V gene are SGHTA and FQGNSA. CDR3 DNA sequence: TGTGCCAGCAGCTTGTCATACGGCTTCTCTGGAAACACCATATATTTT. It specifies CASSLSYGFSGNTIYF.

This clonotype has at least ten counts. The V call is TRBV28, the J call TRBJ2-2; D is perhaps TRBD1 (5 bases). Germline V gene sequence: CDR1 MDHEN, CDR2 SYDVKM. CDR3 length: 15 amino acids. The V and J ends lost 6 bases and 5 bases respectively, with 16 bases between them. The DNA of the CDR3 is TGTGCCAGCAGCATTGCCGCCGCAGGGACCGGGGAGCTGTTTTTT. This codes for CASSIAAAGTGELFF.

This clonotype was seen a few times. V and J are TRBV11-2 and TRBJ1-2; 9 bases align to TRBD1. This CDR3 contains 20 residues. V dropped 3 bases and J dropped 8; count of bases not matched to a gene: 25. Germline CDR1 SGHAT, CDR2 FQNNGV. CDR3 bases: TGTGCCAGCAGCTTGGGGGACGGGGACAGGGAGCTTGAGTGGGGATCCGGCTACACCTTC. Protein sequence: CASSLGDGDRELEWGSGYTF.

This clonotype was observed at least ten times. The chain couples TRBV20-1 to TRBJ2-7; maybe TRBD1 (6 bases). From germline, CDR1 is DFQATT and CDR2 SNEGSKA (reference sequence). The CDR3 sequence is 14 residues long. V was shortened by 2 bases and J by 4 bases, with 15 bases between the two germline ends. The CDR3 region is CSARPRVQGYEQYF. CDR3 nucleotide sequence: TGCAGTGCTAGACCCCGGGTACAGGGATACGAGCAGTACTTC.

The J gene is TRBJ2-1, the V gene TRBV5-6; a weak D match, TRBD2 (5 bases). CDR1 is SGHDT and CDR2 is YYEEEE in the germline V gene. This CDR3 comprises 15 residues. V lost 6 bases, J lost 5 bases, and 18 bases lay in between. The CDR3 nucleotides are TGTGCCAGCACCTTTTCCGCGGGCCTAAACAATGAGCAGTTCTTC. As protein: CASTFSAGLNNEQFF. Together with reference TRBV5-6 and TRBJ2-1, the CDR3 gives the full variable domain: DAGVTQSPTHLIKTRGQQVTLRCSPKSGHDTVSWYQQALGQGPQFIFQYYEEEERQRGNFPDRFSGHQFPNYSSELNVNALLLGDSALYLCASTFSAGLNNEQFFGPGTRLTVL.

This clonotype was recorded at least ten times. The rearrangement joins TRBV12-3 or TRBV12-4 to TRBJ2-1, with 13 nucleotides matching TRBD2. The trim removed 5 bases at V and 6 bases at J, leaving 13 bases unmatched. CDR3 length: 18 amino acids. The CDR3 protein is CASSIRTSGSLKGNEQFF. CDR3 coding DNA: TGTGCCAGCAGTATCCGGACTAGCGGGAGTCTTAAAGGCAATGAGCAGTTCTTC.

Ten or more counts support this clonotype. CDR3: CASSLDPGGNYGYTF. CDR3 nucleotide sequence: TGTGCCAGCAGCTTAGATCCAGGGGGAAACTATGGCTACACCTTC. The chain combines TRBV11-2 with TRBJ1-2; 7 bases are a match to TRBD1. V shed 0 bases, J shed 2 bases, and the junction held 3 bases outside the gene matches. There are 15 residues in the CDR3. The germline V gene has CDR1 SGHAT and CDR2 FQNNGV.

The chain combines TRBV20-1 with TRBJ2-1, with 12 bases aligning to TRBD2. Germline assignment: CDR1 DFQATT and CDR2 SNEGSKA (reference sequence). Trimming removed 2 bases from V and 8 bases from J; junction bases left unmatched: 7. This CDR3 has 15 amino acids. The CDR3 bases are TGCAGTGCTAGACCTAGCGGGAGGGGTGTGGATGAGCAGTTCTTC. This encodes CSARPSGRGVDEQFF.

This clonotype was found many times. V gene TRBV3-1 combines with J gene TRBJ2-2, with D perhaps given as TRBD1 or TRBD2 (5 bases each). Germline V gene data show CDR1 as LGHDT and CDR2 as YNNKEL (reference sequence). The V end was cut by 0 bases, the J end by 3 bases, with 11 bases between. This CDR3 region has 16 residues. CDR3 coding DNA: TGTGCCAGCAGCCAAGATTGGGGGTCAGACACCGGGGAGCTGTTTTTT. Its protein is CASSQDWGSDTGELFF.

This rearrangement joins TRBV29-1 to TRBJ2-1; no definite D call. Germline lookup yields CDR1 SQVTM and CDR2 ANQGSEA. The V end was cut by 5 bases, the J end by 7 bases, with 15 bases between. There are 13 residues in the CDR3. CDR3 region: CSVIGPTENEQFF. The CDR3 DNA reads TGCAGCGTTATCGGGCCCACGGAGAATGAGCAGTTCTTC.

This chain links TRBV29-1 with TRBJ2-7; D is unresolved. Per the germline V gene, CDR1 is SQVTM and CDR2 is ANQGSEA. V gave up 1 base and J gave up 1 base, with 8 bases separating them. The CDR3 totals 13 residues. The CDR3 DNA follows: TGCAGCGTTGAAGTTTCGGTTTCCTACGAGCAGTACTTC. Translation gives CSVEVSVSYEQYF.